This TCR beta chain was identified in a study of metastatic and nonmetastatic thyroid tumors. Study information: Repertoire data that came from the blood and tumor or nodule tissue of malignant and benign thyroid patients were compared. Study results and limitations: Within blood and tumor, benign nodules reportedly had significantly lower TCR beta diversity than malignant thyroid tumors did.

The entire patient cohort was treatment-naive prior to thyroid surgery. TCRdb used MiXCR to call clones anew from the PCR reads. The table records some 25,000 clones, 19% of them present only once. Per germline, CDR1 DFQATT and CDR2 SNEGSKA (reference sequence). V lost 2 bases and J lost 8; bases outside the gene matches: 9. The CDR3 runs 15 residues. As to this clone: Its target is not known.

The gene calls are TRBV20-1 and TRBJ1-6, with TRBD1 identical over 7 bases. The sequenced material came from blood. The sequence was obtained from a male donor with papillary thyroid cancer or a benign thyroid nodule (not recorded which). Some clones in this sample may be carry-over from other donors' samples. The CDR3 nucleotides are TGCAGTGCTAGACAGGGGGTTAGTAACGATTCACCCCTCCACTTT. This sequence encodes CSARQGVSNDSPLHF.